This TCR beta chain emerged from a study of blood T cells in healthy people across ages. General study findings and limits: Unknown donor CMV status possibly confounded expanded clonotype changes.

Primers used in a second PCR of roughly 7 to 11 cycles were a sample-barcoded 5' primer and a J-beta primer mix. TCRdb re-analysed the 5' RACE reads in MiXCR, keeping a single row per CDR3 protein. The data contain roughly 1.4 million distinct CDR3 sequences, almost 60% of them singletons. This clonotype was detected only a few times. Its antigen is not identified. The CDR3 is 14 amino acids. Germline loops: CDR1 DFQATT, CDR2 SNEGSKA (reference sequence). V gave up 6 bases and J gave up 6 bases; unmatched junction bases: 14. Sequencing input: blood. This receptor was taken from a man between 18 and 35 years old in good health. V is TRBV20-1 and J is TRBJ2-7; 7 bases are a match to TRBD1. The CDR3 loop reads CSAQRARGPLEQYF. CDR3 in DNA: TGCAGTGCCCAACGAGCGAGGGGGCCCCTCGAGCAGTACTTC.